This is a list of T cell receptor beta chains from one sample in a study of cytomegalovirus exposure and HLA in healthy donors. Measured with immunoSEQ multiplex PCR; TCRdb has only the in-frame clones, and not every one. The sample contains a few hundred thousand clones, around 80% of which appear only once. Source material: PBMCs. The receptors here all came from a girl aged 2-10 years in good health and CMV-seronegative. Each CDR3 is given without its conserved first and last residue. The listing skips clone size in some rows; elsewhere it reads once, few, many or a size class.

size | V | CDR3
- | TRBV12-5 | ASGRRISDNEQF
- | TRBV28 | ASFAPGQVFGNTIY
- | TRBV9 | ASSPHPQETQY
- | TRBV2 | ASTRTGRYNEKLF
- | TRBV19 | ASSTGTSGGLEQY
- | TRBV4-1 | ASSQELQIQGLNTEAF
- | TRBV28 | ASSLGDYEQY
- | TRBV19 | ASSINRVSPQH
once | TRBV28 | ASSLGTGLRYEQY
- | TRBV18 | ASSPVDSNIYNEQF
- | TRBV14 | ASSPARGFSGNTIY
- | TRBV15 | ATSREFEHDYGYT